Listed below are T cell receptor beta chains from one sample, sequenced in a study of T cell repertoires in cytomegalovirus infection. From the reads, TCRdb called clonotypes with MiXCR, one entry per CDR3 protein. Here the sample spans about 180,000 distinct CDR3 sequences, about 15% being singletons. Input material: PBMCs. These receptors came from a human donor in good health (CMV status not recorded). Some clones in this sample may be carry-over from other donors' samples. CDR3s include the opening cysteine and the closing phenylalanine or tryptophan. Each record gives: D gene, clone size, J gene, V gene, CDR3 DNA, CDR3 protein. D genes are given only for firm matches. Not all rows give a size; the values are once, few, many and, for expanded clones, a class.

>.|many|TRBJ2-5|TRBV28
TGTGCCAGCGAGGTGGGGGTGGGTCGAGAGACCCAGTACTTC
CASEVGVGRETQYF
>.|many|TRBJ2-5|TRBV11-3
TGTGCCAGCAGCCCCGGAGGGCGGGAGACCCAGTACTTC
CASSPGGRETQYF
>.|.|TRBJ1-4|TRBV5-4
TGTGCCAGCAGCTTGGGAACCAATGAAAAACTGTTTTTT
CASSLGTNEKLFF
>.|.|TRBJ2-1|TRBV6-2/TRBV6-3
TGTGCCAGCAGCCGGACCGAGACGAATGAGCAGTTCTTC
CASSRTETNEQFF
>.|many|TRBJ1-5|TRBV6-1
TGTGCCAGCAAAGAGGGGAATAGCAATCAGCCCCAGCATTTT
CASKEGNSNQPQHF
>.|.|TRBJ2-7|TRBV11-2
TGTGCCAGCAGCTTCGGGGAGTACGAGCAGTACTTC
CASSFGEYEQYF
>.|few|TRBJ1-6|TRBV3-1
TGTGCCAGCAGCCAAGTTATGACAGGAGTTTCCTATAATTCACCCCTCCACTTT
CASSQVMTGVSYNSPLHF
>TRBD1|.|TRBJ2-3|TRBV28
TGTGCCAGCAGTGGAAGGGACAGGGGGCTGGTTTCAGATACGCAGTATTTT
CASSGRDRGLVSDTQYF
>TRBD2|many|TRBJ2-7|TRBV7-9
TGTGCCAGCAGCCTCCGGGGAGCGGGAGGCCACGAGCAGTACTTC
CASSLRGAGGHEQYF
>TRBD1|many|TRBJ1-2|TRBV7-6
TGTGCCAGCAGCTTAGACCAAGGGGGCGTCTATGGCTACACCTTC
CASSLDQGGVYGYTF
>.|.|TRBJ1-5|TRBV15
TGTGCCACCAGCATCCCCCCGGCACGGACGATTCAGCCCCAGCATTTT
CATSIPPARTIQPQHF
>.|few|TRBJ2-1|TRBV6-2/TRBV6-3
TGTGCCAGCAGTTACGGTAGCGGTGAGCAGTTCTTC
CASSYGSGEQFF
>.|many|TRBJ2-1|TRBV6-1
TGTGCCAGCAGTTATCTTTATCGAGATGAGCAGTTCTTC
CASSYLYRDEQFF
>TRBD1|.|TRBJ2-7|TRBV7-8
TGTGCCAGCAGCCACAGGGAACAGGGGCTTTACGAGCAGTACTTC
CASSHREQGLYEQYF
>.|many|TRBJ2-7|TRBV7-9
TGTGCCAGCAGCCTGACCGACGGTTACGAGCAGTACTTC
CASSLTDGYEQYF
>.|.|TRBJ2-1|TRBV10-3
TGTGCCATCAGTGACCGGGGGTCGAAAATCGATGGTGAGCAGTTCTTC
CAISDRGSKIDGEQFF
>TRBD1|few|TRBJ2-1|TRBV11-2
TGTGCCAGCAAAGGACAGGGGGGATACAATGAGCAGTTCTTC
CASKGQGGYNEQFF
>.|.|TRBJ2-7|TRBV7-8
TGTGCCAGCAGCTTAGTGTCAACCTACGAGCAGTACTTC
CASSLVSTYEQYF
>.|many|TRBJ1-3|TRBV12-3/TRBV12-4
TGTGCCAGCAGTTTCAGGGAAAACACCATATATTTT
CASSFRENTIYF
>.|.|TRBJ2-7|TRBV20-1
TGCAGTGCCGAAAGGAGTGACGCCTACGAGCAGTACTTC
CSAERSDAYEQYF
>TRBD1|few|TRBJ1-5|TRBV19
TGTGCCAGTAGTTTGCTCCCGGGACAGGGATTATTACAGCCCCAGCATTTT
CASSLLPGQGLLQPQHF
>.|few|TRBJ2-1|TRBV29-1
TGCAGCGTTGATCCCACAGGGCAGGGTGAGCAGTTCTTC
CSVDPTGQGEQFF
>.|many|TRBJ1-3|TRBV7-3
TGTGCCAGCAGCTTAGCCGGCTCTGGAAACACCATATATTTT
CASSLAGSGNTIYF
>TRBD1|.|TRBJ2-3|TRBV6-2/TRBV6-3
TGTGCCAGCAGTTATACCGGGACAGGGAATAAAGATACGCAGTATTTT
CASSYTGTGNKDTQYF
>.|few|TRBJ2-2|TRBV5-4
TGTGCCAGCAGCTTGTTTCCCGGGGAGCTGTTTTTT
CASSLFPGELFF
>.|.|TRBJ1-1|TRBV7-6
TGTGCCAGCAGCTTGAGCGGGGCCGAGGGGGCTTTCTTT
CASSLSGAEGAFF
>TRBD1|many|TRBJ2-2|TRBV6-2/TRBV6-3
TGTGCCAGCACGACGACAGGGGGAACCGGGGAGCTGTTTTTT
CASTTTGGTGELFF
>TRBD1|many|TRBJ2-7|TRBV7-2
TGTGCCAGCAGACCCGGGACAGGGGACTACGAGCAGTACTTC
CASRPGTGDYEQYF
>.|.|TRBJ1-5|TRBV7-1
TGTGCCAGCAGCCTCACCGGGCGGGTTAAGGACAATCAGCCCCAGCATTTT
CASSLTGRVKDNQPQHF
>.|few|TRBJ1-1|TRBV27
TGTGCCAGCAGTCTCGCCGGGACCCCAGGCCCGAACACTGAAGCTTTCTTT
CASSLAGTPGPNTEAFF
>.|.|TRBJ2-7|TRBV7-8
TGTGCCAGCAGCTTTGACGGGGGGCGTCGGTCCTACGAGCAGTACTTC
CASSFDGGRRSYEQYF
>TRBD1|.|TRBJ2-3|TRBV23-1
TGCGCCAGCAGTCAATCGAAAGGGAAAAATGACAGGGGGACAGATACGCAGTATTTT
CASSQSKGKNDRGTDTQYF
>.|few|TRBJ2-2|TRBV29-1
TGCAGCGTTAAGGGGGTTCGGGACACCGGGGAGCTGTTTTTT
CSVKGVRDTGELFF
>.|many|TRBJ1-1|TRBV11-2
TGTGCCAGCAGCTTAGATCGGGGCACTGAAGCTTTCTTT
CASSLDRGTEAFF
>.|.|TRBJ1-1|TRBV29-1
TGCAGCGCCGTCTTGAACACTGAAGCTTTCTTT
CSAVLNTEAFF
>TRBD1|many|TRBJ2-1|TRBV5-1
TGCGCCAGCAGCTTGAATGGACAGGGTACCAATGAGCAGTTCTTC
CASSLNGQGTNEQFF
>TRBD1|few|TRBJ2-5|TRBV7-9
TGTGCCAGCAGCTCGGGACAGGGTACGGAGACCCAGTACTTC
CASSSGQGTETQYF
>.|.|TRBJ2-1|TRBV4-3
TGCGCCAGCAGCCAAGGGCCCTGGGATGAGCAGTTCTTC
CASSQGPWDEQFF
>.|.|TRBJ2-1|TRBV18
TGTGCCAGCTCAGGGTCGACCCCCTGGCTGAACTATGAGCAGTTCTTC
CASSGSTPWLNYEQFF
>.|.|TRBJ2-1|TRBV29-1
TGCAGCGCCGAGAAGCGGCCTGGGGATGAGCAGTTCTTC
CSAEKRPGDEQFF
>.|many|TRBJ1-1|TRBV7-9
TGTGCCAGCAGCAAAGTCACAGGGTGGCAAACTGAAGCTTTCTTT
CASSKVTGWQTEAFF
>.|.|TRBJ2-5|TRBV5-1
TGCGCCAGCAGCTTGGAGGGGAGAAGACAAGAGACCCAGTACTTC
CASSLEGRRQETQYF
>.|many|TRBJ1-1|TRBV5-1
TGCGCCAGCAGCGGGTGGCGGAACACTGAAGCTTTCTTT
CASSGWRNTEAFF
>.|few|TRBJ2-3|TRBV6-2/TRBV6-3
TGTGCCAGCAGTTATACTCAGGGGCCAAGCCTGGGCACAGATACGCAGTATTTT
CASSYTQGPSLGTDTQYF
>.|few|TRBJ2-5|TRBV18
TGTGCCAGCTCACCTAGTCATTCAAAAGAGACCCAGTACTTC
CASSPSHSKETQYF